The subject of this entry is one T cell receptor (beta chain). Its matching antigen is unknown. The read falls 3 residues short of the CDR3 end, and the missing part is taken from the germline J gene. This specimen belongs to a study of T cells in women clearing cervical HPV infection. Data came from immunoSEQ multiplex PCR; TCRdb stores just in-frame clones and leaves some out. Its table records tens of thousands of clones. V lost 4 bases to trimming and J lost 9 bases; unmatched junction nucleotides: 7. This CDR3 has 14 amino acids. Germline lookup yields CDR1 SGHNT and CDR2 YENEEA. Regarding the study as a whole: Cases carried less TRBV6-7 than controls: approximately 0.1% versus 0.16%. Associations may precede or follow infection; HPV-specific or memory T cells were not isolated.

V usage is TRBV11-3 and J usage is TRBJ2-1, with TRBD1 matching 9 bases. The source of this sequence is a woman between 18 and 69 years old with a cervical HPV16 infection that either progressed to CIN3+ or cleared (not recorded which). The sequencing input was blood buffy coat. The CDR3 bases that were read are TGTGCCAGCAGCTCCGGGACAGGGCGCGGTGAG. Translated: CASSSGTGRGE. The CDR3 reads in full as CASSSGTGRGEQFF. Using reference TRBV11-3 and TRBJ2-1 for the parts outside the CDR3, the full variable domain is EAGVVQSPRYKIIEKKQPVAFWCNPISGHNTLYWYLQNLGQGPELLIRYENEEAVDDSQLPKDRFSAERLKGVDSTLKIQPAELGDSAVYLCASSSGTGRGEQFFGPGTRLTVL.